The rows below give T cell receptor beta chains drawn from one sample of a study of beta chain features in type 1 diabetes. The data were produced by immunoSEQ multiplex PCR, yet TCRdb's version contains in-frame clones alone and is incomplete. The sample lists 60,000 to 75,000 clones, nearly 50% occurring once. Sequencing input: central memory CD4+ T cells from blood. The source is a man aged 30 to 45 with type 1 diabetes. Each CDR3 is given with its conserved first and last residue. The D gene is left open where the match is weak. Clone size appears in some rows only: once, few, many, or a class for an expanded clone.

TRBD2	TRBV7-2	TRBJ2-1	NA	TGTGCCAGCAGCTTAGGGAGGGGACTAGCCTTCAATGAGCAGTTCTTC	CASSLGRGLAFNEQFF
NA	TRBV6-4	TRBJ1-5	NA	TGTGCCAGCAGTGACTCTGACAGGCCCAATCAGCCCCAGCATTTT	CASSDSDRPNQPQHF
TRBD1	TRBV27	TRBJ2-7	NA	TGTGCCAGCAGTACTCGACAGGGGGCGCAGAGCGAGCAGTACTTC	CASSTRQGAQSEQYF
TRBD1	TRBV7-2	TRBJ1-5	NA	TGTGCCAGCAGCTTAGGGGTGGGACAGCCACATAGCAATCAGCCCCAGCATTTT	CASSLGVGQPHSNQPQHF
TRBD1	TRBV19	TRBJ2-5	NA	TGTGCCAGTAGTCCGGACAGGGGATACGGAGAGACCCAGTACTTC	CASSPDRGYGETQYF
NA	TRBV5-1	TRBJ1-4	NA	TGCGCCAGCAGCTCAACGGGCGGGGAGGAAAAACTGTTTTTT	CASSSTGGEEKLFF
NA	TRBV5-1	TRBJ2-7	NA	TGCGCCAGCAGCTGGGCCTTACAGGGTTACGAGCAGTACTTC	CASSWALQGYEQYF
TRBD1	TRBV28	TRBJ2-7	NA	TGTGCCAGCAGTTTAACAGGGGCACGGGACGAGCAGTACTTC	CASSLTGARDEQYF
TRBD2	TRBV7-9	TRBJ2-3	few	TGTGCCAGCAGCCGGGGGAGCGGGGGTGATACGCAGTATTTT	CASSRGSGGDTQYF
TRBD2	TRBV2	TRBJ2-2	NA	TGTGCCAGCAACCGGGAGGGCCGTACCGGGGAGCTGTTTTTT	CASNREGRTGELFF
TRBD2	TRBV7-8	TRBJ2-6	NA	TGTGCCAGCAGTCGTGGGACTAGCGGGACCACTGGGGCCAACGTCCTGACTTTC	CASSRGTSGTTGANVLTF
NA	TRBV5-1	TRBJ2-5	NA	TGCGCCAGCAGTGGGGCAGATCGGTTGGAGACCCAGTACTTC	CASSGADRLETQYF
NA	TRBV18	TRBJ1-1	NA	TGTGCCAGCTCATATGAGGAGGGGACGGCTGAAGCTTTCTTT	CASSYEEGTAEAFF
NA	TRBV19	TRBJ2-2	NA	TGTGCCAGTAGTATAGACCTCCGGGGATCGGACACCGGGGAGCTGTTTTTT	CASSIDLRGSDTGELFF
NA	TRBV5-1	TRBJ2-3	NA	TGCGCCAGCAGCTTGGAGGGGAGGCGGACAGATACGCAGTATTTT	CASSLEGRRTDTQYF
NA	TRBV5-4	TRBJ2-3	NA	TGTGCCAGCAGCATACAGGGTTATAGCACAGATACGCAGTATTTT	CASSIQGYSTDTQYF
NA	TRBV9	TRBJ1-6	NA	TGTGCCAGCAGCGAAACCCTAGGTCCACCTAATTCACCCCTCCACTTT	CASSETLGPPNSPLHF
NA	TRBV30	TRBJ2-3	few	TGTGCCTGGAATAGTAGGGGAAACCCAGATACGCAGTATTTT	CAWNSRGNPDTQYF
TRBD1	TRBV6-5	TRBJ1-1	NA	TGTGCCAGCAGTTTCGGACAGGGGGGTGAAGCTTTCTTT	CASSFGQGGEAFF
NA	TRBV19	TRBJ1-2	NA	TGTGCCAGTAGTATGGGGCAGGGTAAAGGTGGCTACACCTTC	CASSMGQGKGGYTF
TRBD2	TRBV9	TRBJ2-3	once	TGTGCCAGCAGCGTAGTAAGCGGGGGGGCCACAGATACGCAGTATTTT	CASSVVSGGATDTQYF
NA	TRBV5-1	TRBJ2-7	few	TGCGCCAGCAGCTTGACCGGGCAGGGAAGCTACGAGCAGTACTTC	CASSLTGQGSYEQYF
NA	TRBV5-4	TRBJ2-5	few	TGTGCCAGCAGCTTTCGGACAACCAAAGAGACCCAGTACTTC	CASSFRTTKETQYF
NA	TRBV7-9	TRBJ2-7	few	TGTGCCAGCAGCTTACACTACGAGCAGTACTTC	CASSLHYEQYF
TRBD1	TRBV18	TRBJ2-5	NA	TGTGCCAGCTCTCGGACAGGGGGCGAAGAGACCCAGTACTTC	CASSRTGGEETQYF
TRBD1	TRBV5-6	TRBJ1-2	NA	TGTGCCAGCAGCTTGGAAGGGGGCGTCACCTTC	CASSLEGGVTF
TRBD1	TRBV12-5	TRBJ2-7	once	TGTGCTAGTGGGCCCGGGACAGTCGCTCAGTACTTC	CASGPGTVAQYF
TRBD1	TRBV5-4	TRBJ1-1	NA	TGTGCCAGCAGCTTGGGCCAACGTAACAGGGGGCCTCAAGCTTTCTTT	CASSLGQRNRGPQAFF
NA	TRBV5-1	TRBJ2-5	once	TGCGCCAGCAGCTTGGGGCAGGGAATTGGAGAGACCCAGTACTTC	CASSLGQGIGETQYF
TRBD1	TRBV6-5	TRBJ2-7	NA	TGTGCCAGCAGGCTGGGACAGGGGGCCTACGAGCAGTACTTC	CASRLGQGAYEQYF
NA	TRBV6-6	TRBJ2-7	few	TGTGCCAGCAGTTTCGGGGTGGGGTCCTACGAGCAGTACTTC	CASSFGVGSYEQYF
TRBD1	TRBV6-1	TRBJ2-1	NA	TGTGCCAGCAGGGAAGGACAGGGGGGTCGGAATGAGCAGTTCTTC	CASREGQGGRNEQFF
NA	TRBV7-2	TRBJ2-7	NA	TGTGCCAGCAGCTTACTTAGCGGCACACTCTACGAGCAGTACTTC	CASSLLSGTLYEQYF